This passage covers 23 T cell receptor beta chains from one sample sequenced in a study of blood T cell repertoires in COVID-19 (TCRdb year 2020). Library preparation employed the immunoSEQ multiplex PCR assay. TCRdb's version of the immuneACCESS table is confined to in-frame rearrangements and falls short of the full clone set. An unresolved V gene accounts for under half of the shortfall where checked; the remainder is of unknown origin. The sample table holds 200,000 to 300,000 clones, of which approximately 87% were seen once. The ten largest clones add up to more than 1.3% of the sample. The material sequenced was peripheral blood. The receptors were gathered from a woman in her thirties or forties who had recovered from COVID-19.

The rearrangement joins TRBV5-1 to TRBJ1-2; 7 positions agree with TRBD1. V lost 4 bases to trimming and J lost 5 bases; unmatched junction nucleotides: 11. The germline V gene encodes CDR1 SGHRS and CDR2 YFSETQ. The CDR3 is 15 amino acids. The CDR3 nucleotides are TGCGCCAGCAGCATATGGACAGGTGTGGGTTATGGCTACACCTTC. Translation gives CASSIWTGVGYGYTF. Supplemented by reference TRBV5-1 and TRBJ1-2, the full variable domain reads KAGVTQTPRYLIKTRGQQVTLSCSPISGHRSVSWYQQTPGQGLQFLFEYFSETQRNKGNFPGRFSGRQFSNSRSEMNVSTLELGDSALYLCASSIWTGVGYGYTFGSGTRLTVV.

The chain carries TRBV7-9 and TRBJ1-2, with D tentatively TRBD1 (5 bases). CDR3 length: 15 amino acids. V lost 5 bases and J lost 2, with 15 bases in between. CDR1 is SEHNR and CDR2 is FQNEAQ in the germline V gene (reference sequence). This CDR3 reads CASSLSETDNYGYTF. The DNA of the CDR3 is TGTGCCAGCAGCCTTTCCGAGACAGACAACTATGGCTACACCTTC.

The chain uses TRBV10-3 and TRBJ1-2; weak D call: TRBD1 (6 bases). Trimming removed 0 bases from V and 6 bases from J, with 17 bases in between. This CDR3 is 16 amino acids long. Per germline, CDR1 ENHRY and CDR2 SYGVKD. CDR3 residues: CAISESERGAPDGYTF. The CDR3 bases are TGTGCCATCAGTGAGTCTGAGCGGGGGGCGCCGGATGGCTACACCTTC.

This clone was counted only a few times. CDR3 region: CASSAGGETQYF. The CDR3 DNA sequence: TGTGCCAGCAGTGCCGGGGGAGAGACCCAGTACTTC. J is TRBJ2-5 and V is TRBV6-6; maybe TRBD2 (6 bases). The CDR3 consists of 12 residues. V was clipped by 5 bases and J by 4 bases, with 8 bases between them. Germline CDR1 is MNHNY and CDR2 is SVGAGI (reference sequence).

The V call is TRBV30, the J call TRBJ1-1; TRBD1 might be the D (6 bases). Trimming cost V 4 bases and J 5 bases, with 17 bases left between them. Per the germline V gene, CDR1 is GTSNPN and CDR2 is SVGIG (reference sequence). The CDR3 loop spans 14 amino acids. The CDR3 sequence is CAWTSNRVITEAFF. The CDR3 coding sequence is TGTGCCTGGACCTCTAACAGGGTGATAACTGAAGCTTTCTTT.

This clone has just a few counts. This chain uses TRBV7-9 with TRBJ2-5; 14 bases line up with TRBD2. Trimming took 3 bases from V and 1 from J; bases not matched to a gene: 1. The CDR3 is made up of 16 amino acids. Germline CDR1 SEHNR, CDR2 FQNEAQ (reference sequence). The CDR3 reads CASSFGTSGGQETQYF. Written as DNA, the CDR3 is TGTGCCAGCAGCTTTGGGACTAGCGGGGGCCAAGAGACCCAGTACTTC.

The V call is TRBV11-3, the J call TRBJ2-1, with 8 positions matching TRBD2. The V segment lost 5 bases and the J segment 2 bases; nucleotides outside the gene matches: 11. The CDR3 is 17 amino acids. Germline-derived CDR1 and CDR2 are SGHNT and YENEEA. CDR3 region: CASSPWAGGGPYNEQFF. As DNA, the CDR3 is TGTGCCAGCAGCCCTTGGGCCGGGGGGGGCCCCTACAATGAGCAGTTCTTC. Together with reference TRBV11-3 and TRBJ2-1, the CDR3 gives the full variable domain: EAGVVQSPRYKIIEKKQPVAFWCNPISGHNTLYWYLQNLGQGPELLIRYENEEAVDDSQLPKDRFSAERLKGVDSTLKIQPAELGDSAVYLCASSPWAGGGPYNEQFFGPGTRLTVL.

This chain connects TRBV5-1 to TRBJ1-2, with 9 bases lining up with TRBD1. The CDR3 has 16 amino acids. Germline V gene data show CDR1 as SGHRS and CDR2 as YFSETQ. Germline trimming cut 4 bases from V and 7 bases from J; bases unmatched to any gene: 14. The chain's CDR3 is CASSLRPGTGKGGYTF. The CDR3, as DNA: TGCGCCAGCAGCCTGCGTCCCGGGACAGGGAAGGGTGGCTACACCTTC.

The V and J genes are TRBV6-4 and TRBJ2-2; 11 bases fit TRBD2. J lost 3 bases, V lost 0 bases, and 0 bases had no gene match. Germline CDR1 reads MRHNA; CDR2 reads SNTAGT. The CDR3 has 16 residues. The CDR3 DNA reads TGTGCCAGCAGTGACTCACTAGCGGGGGACACCGGGGAGCTGTTTTTT. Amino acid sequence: CASSDSLAGDTGELFF.

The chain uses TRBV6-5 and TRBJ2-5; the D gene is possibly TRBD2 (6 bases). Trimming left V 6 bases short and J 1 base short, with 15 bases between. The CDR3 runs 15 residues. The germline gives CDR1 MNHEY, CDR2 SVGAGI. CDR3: CASSPGGVPQETQYF. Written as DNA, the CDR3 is TGTGCCAGCAGCCCCGGCGGGGTGCCCCAAGAGACCCAGTACTTC.

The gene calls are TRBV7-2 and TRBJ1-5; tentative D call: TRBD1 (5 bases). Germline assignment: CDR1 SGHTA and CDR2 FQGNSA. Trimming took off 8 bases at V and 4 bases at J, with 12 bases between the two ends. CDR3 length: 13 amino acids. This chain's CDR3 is CASRGGGNQPQHF. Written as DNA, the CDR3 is TGTGCCAGCCGGGGGGGAGGAAATCAGCCCCAGCATTTT.

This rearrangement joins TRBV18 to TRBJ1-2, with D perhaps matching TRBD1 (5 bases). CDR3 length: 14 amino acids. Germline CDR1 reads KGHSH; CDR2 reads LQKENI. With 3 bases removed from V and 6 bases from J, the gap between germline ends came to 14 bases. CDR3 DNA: TGTGCCAGCTCACCCCTCGGGGGGACCGATGGCTACACCTTC. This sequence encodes CASSPLGGTDGYTF.

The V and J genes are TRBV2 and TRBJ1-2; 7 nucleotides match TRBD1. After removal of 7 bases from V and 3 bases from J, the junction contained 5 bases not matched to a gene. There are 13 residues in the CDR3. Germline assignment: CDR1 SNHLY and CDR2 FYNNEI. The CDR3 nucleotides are TGTGCCAGCAACGACAGGGATCACTATGGCTACACCTTC. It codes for CASNDRDHYGYTF.

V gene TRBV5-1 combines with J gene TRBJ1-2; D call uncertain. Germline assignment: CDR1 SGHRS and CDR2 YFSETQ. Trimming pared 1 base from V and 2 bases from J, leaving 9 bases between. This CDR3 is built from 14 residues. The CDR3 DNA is TGCGCCAGCAGCTTGTTAAGCGCCAACTATGGCTACACCTTC. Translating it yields CASSLLSANYGYTF. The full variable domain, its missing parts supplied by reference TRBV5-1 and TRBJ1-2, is KAGVTQTPRYLIKTRGQQVTLSCSPISGHRSVSWYQQTPGQGLQFLFEYFSETQRNKGNFPGRFSGRQFSNSRSEMNVSTLELGDSALYLCASSLLSANYGYTFGSGTRLTVV.

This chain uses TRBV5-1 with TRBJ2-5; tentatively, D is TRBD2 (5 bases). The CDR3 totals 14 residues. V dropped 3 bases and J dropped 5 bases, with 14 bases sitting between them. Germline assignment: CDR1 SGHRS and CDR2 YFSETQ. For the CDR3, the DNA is TGCGCCAGCAGCTCGAATCGGAGGACGGAGACCCAGTACTTC. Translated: CASSSNRRTETQYF.

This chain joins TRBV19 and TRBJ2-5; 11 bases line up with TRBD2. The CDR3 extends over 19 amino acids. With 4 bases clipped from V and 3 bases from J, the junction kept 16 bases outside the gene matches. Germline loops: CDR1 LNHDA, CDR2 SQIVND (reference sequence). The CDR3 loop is CASSRAFGTSGGDKETQYF. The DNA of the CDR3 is TGTGCCAGTAGTAGGGCCTTCGGGACTAGCGGCGGAGATAAAGAGACCCAGTACTTC.

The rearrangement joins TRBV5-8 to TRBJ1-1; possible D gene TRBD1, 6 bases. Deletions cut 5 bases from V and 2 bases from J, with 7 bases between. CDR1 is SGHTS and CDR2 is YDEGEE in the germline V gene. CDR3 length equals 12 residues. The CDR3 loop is CASRQGNTEAFF. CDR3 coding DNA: TGTGCCAGCAGACAGGGTAACACTGAAGCTTTCTTT. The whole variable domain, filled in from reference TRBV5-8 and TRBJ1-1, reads EAGVTQSPTHLIKTRGQQATLRCSPISGHTSVYWYQQALGLGLQFLLWYDEGEERNRGNFPPRFSGRQFPNYSSELNVNALELEDSALYLCASRQGNTEAFFGQGTRLTVV.

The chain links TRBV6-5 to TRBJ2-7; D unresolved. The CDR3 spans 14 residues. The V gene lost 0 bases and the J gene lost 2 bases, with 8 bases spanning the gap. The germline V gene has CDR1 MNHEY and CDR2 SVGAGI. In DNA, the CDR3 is TGTGCCAGCAGTTACTCCTCAGAGGCCTACGAGCAGTACTTC. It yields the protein CASSYSSEAYEQYF.

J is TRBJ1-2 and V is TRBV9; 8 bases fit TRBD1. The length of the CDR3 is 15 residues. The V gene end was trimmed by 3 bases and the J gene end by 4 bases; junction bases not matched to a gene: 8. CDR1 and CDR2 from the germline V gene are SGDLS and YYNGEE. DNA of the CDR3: TGTGCCAGCAGCGGCACCAGGGGGCGCGTCTATGGCTACACCTTC. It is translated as CASSGTRGRVYGYTF. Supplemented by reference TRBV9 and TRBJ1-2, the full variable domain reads DSGVTQTPKHLITATGQRVTLRCSPRSGDLSVYWYQQSLDQGLQFLIQYYNGEERAKGNILERFSAQQFPDLHSELNLSSLELGDSALYFCASSGTRGRVYGYTFGSGTRLTVV.

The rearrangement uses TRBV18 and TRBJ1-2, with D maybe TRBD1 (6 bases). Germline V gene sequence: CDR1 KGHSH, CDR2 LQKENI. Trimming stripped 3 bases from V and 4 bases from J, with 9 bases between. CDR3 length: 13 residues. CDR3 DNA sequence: TGTGCCAGCTCACCGGACAGTAGCTATGGCTACACCTTC. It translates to CASSPDSSYGYTF.

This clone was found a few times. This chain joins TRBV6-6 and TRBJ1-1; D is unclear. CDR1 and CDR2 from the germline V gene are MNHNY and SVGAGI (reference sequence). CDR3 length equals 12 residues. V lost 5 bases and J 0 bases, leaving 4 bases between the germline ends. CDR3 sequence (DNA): TGTGCCAGCAGTCACATGAACACTGAAGCTTTCTTT. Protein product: CASSHMNTEAFF.

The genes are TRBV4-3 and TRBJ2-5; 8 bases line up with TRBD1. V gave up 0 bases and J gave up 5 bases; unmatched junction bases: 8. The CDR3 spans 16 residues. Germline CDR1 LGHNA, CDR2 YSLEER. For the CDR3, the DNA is TGCGCCAGCAGCCAAGACTCCTGGACAGGGAGTGAGACCCAGTACTTC. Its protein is CASSQDSWTGSETQYF.

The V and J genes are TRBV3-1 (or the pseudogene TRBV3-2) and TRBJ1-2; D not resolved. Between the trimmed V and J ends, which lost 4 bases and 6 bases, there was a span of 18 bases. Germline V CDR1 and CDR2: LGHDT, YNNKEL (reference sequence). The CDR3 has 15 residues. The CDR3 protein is CASSRLAPISNGYTF. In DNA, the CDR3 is TGTGCCAGCAGCCGTCTAGCCCCAATCTCGAATGGCTACACCTTC.